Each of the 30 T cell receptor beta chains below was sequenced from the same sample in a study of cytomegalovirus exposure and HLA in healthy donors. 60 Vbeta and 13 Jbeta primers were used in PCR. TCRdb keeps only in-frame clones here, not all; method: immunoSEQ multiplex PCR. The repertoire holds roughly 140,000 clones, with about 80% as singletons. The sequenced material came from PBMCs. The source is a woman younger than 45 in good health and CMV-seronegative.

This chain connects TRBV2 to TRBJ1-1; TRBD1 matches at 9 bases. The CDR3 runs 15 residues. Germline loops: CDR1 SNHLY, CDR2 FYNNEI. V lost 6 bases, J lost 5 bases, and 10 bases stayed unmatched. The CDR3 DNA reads TGTGCCAGCAGCCTACAGGGGGCAAGCAAGACTGAAGCTTTCTTT. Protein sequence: CASSLQGASKTEAFF.

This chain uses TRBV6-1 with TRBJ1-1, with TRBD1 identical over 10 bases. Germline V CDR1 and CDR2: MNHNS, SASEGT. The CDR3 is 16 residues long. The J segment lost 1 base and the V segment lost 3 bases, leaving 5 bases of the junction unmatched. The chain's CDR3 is CASSDRQGAANTEAFF. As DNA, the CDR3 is TGTGCCAGCAGTGATCGACAGGGGGCCGCGAACACTGAAGCTTTCTTT.

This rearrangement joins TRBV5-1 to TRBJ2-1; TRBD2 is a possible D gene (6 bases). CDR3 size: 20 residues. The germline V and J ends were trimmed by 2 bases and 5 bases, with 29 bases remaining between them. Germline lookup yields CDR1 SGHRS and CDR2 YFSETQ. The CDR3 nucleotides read TGCGCCAGCAGCTTTAGTCGGACTACGGGGCACTGGGGGGTTAACAATGAGCAGTTCTTC. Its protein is CASSFSRTTGHWGVNNEQFF.

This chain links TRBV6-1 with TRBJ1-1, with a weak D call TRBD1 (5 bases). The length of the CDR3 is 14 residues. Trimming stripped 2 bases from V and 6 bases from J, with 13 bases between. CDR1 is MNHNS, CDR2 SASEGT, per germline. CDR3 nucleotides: TGTGCCAGCAGTGAACCCGCCGGGGGAGCTGAAGCTTTCTTT. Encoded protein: CASSEPAGGAEAFF.

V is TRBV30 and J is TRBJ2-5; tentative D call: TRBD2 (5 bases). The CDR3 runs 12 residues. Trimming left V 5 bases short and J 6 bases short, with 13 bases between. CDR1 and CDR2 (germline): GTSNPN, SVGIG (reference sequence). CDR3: CAWALSGKTQYF. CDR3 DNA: TGTGCCTGGGCCCTCTCCGGGAAGACCCAGTACTTC.

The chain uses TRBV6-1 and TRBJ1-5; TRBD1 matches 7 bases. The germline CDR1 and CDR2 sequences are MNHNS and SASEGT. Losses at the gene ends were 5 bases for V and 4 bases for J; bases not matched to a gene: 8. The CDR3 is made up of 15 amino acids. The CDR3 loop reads CASSPRDRQNQPQHF. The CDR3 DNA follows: TGTGCCAGCAGTCCCCGGGACAGACAGAATCAGCCCCAGCATTTT.

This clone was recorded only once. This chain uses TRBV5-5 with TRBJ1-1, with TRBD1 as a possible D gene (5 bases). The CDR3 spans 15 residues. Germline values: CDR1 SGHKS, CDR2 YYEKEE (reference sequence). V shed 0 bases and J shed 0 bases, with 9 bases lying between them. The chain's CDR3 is CASSLDRIMNTEAFF. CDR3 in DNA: TGTGCCAGCAGCTTGGACAGGATCATGAACACTGAAGCTTTCTTT.

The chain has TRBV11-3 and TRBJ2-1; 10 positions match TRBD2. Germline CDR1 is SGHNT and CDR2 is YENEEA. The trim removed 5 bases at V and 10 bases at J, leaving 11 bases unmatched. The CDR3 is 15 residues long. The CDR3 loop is CASSLGASGGQEQFF. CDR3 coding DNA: TGTGCCAGCAGCCTAGGGGCTAGCGGGGGACAAGAGCAGTTCTTC.

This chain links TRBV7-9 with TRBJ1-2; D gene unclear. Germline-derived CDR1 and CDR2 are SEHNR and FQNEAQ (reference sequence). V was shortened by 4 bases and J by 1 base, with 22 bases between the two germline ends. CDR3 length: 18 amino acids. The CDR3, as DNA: TGTGCCAGCAGCTCCTCCCTAGGCGCTTCTCGGGGTAACTATGGCTACACCTTC. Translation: CASSSSLGASRGNYGYTF. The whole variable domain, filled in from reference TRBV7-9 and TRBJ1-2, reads DTGVSQNPRHKITKRGQNVTFRCDPISEHNRLYWYRQTLGQGPEFLTYFQNEAQLEKSRLLSDRFSAERPKGSFSTLEIQRTEQGDSAMYLCASSSSLGASRGNYGYTFGSGTRLTVV.

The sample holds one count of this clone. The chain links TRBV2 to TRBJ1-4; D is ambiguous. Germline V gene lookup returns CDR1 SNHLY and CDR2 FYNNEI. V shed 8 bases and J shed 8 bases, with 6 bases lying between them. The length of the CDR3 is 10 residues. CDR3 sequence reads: CASQAEKLFF. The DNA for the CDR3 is TGTGCCAGCCAAGCCGAAAAACTGTTTTTT.

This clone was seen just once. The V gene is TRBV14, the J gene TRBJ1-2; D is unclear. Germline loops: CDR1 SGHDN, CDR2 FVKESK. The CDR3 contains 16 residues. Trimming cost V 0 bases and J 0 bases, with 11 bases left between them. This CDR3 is CASSQDLQPSNYGYTF. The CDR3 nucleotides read TGTGCCAGCAGCCAAGATTTACAGCCTTCTAACTATGGCTACACCTTC. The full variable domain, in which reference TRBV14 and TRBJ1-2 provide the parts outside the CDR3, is EAGVTQFPSHSVIEKGQTVTLRCDPISGHDNLYWYRRVMGKEIKFLLHFVKESKQDESGMPNNRFLAERTGGTYSTLKVQPAELEDSGVYFCASSQDLQPSNYGYTFGSGTRLTVV.

CDR3 DNA sequence: TGTGCCAGCAGACTAACAGGGGGCAGGGGAGAGACCCAGTACTTC. Translation gives CASRLTGGRGETQYF. The chain links TRBV2 to TRBJ2-5; 9 bases are shared with TRBD1. CDR3 length: 15 amino acids. V lost 6 bases and J lost 4; bases outside the gene matches: 9. From germline, CDR1 is SNHLY and CDR2 FYNNEI.

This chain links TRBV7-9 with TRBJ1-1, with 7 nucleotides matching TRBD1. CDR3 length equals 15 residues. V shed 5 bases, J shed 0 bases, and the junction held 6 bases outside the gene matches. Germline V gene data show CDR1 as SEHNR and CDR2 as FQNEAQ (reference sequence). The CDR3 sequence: CASSLQTGLNTEAFF. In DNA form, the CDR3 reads TGTGCCAGCAGCCTCCAGACAGGGTTGAACACTGAAGCTTTCTTT.

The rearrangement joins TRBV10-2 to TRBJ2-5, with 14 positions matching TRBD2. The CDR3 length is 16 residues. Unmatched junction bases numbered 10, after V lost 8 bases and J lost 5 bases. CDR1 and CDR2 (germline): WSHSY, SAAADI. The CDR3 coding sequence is TGCGCCAGCGCGGGACTAGCGGGGGCCTTTGGGGAGACCCAGTACTTC. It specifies CASAGLAGAFGETQYF.

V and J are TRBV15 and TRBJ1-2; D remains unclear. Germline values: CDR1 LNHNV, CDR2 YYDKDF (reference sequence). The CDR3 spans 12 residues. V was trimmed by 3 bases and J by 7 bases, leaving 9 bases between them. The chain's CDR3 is CATSRSTVGYTF. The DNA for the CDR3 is TGTGCCACCAGCAGGAGCACGGTTGGCTACACCTTC.

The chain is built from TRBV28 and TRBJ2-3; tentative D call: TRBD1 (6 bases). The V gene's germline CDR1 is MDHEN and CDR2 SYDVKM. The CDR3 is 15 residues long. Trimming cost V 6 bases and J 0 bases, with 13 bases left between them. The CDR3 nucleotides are TGTGCCAGCAGCCTCAGGGGAGTTAGCACAGATACGCAGTATTTT. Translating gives CASSLRGVSTDTQYF. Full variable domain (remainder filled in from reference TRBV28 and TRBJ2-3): DVKVTQSSRYLVKRTGEKVFLECVQDMDHENMFWYRQDPGLGLRLIYFSYDVKMKEKGDIPEGYSVSREKKERFSLILESASTNQTSMYLCASSLRGVSTDTQYFGPGTRLTVL.

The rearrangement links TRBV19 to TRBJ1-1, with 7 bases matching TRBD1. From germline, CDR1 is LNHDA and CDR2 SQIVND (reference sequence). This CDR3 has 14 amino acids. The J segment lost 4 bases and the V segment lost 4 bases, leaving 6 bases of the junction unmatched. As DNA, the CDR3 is TGTGCCAGTAGTACACGGGACAGTACCACTGAAGCTTTCTTT. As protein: CASSTRDSTTEAFF.

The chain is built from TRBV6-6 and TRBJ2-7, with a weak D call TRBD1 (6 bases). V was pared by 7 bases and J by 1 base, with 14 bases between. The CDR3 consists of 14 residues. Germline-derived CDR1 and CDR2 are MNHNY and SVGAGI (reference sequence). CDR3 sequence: CASMGAGESYEQYF. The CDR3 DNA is TGTGCCAGCATGGGGGCAGGTGAATCCTACGAGCAGTACTTC.

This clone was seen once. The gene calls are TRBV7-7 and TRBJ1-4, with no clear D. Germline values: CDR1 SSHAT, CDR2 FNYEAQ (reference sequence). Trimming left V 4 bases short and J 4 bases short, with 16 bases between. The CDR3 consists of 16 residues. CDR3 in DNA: TGTGCCAGCAGCTCGGCTAGGGAGGTTCTTAATGAAAAACTGTTTTTT. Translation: CASSSAREVLNEKLFF.

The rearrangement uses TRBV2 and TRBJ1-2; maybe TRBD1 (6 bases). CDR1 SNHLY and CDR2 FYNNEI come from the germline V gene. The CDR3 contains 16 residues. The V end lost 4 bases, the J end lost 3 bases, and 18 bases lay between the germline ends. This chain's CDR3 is CASSVKGVGDDYGYTF. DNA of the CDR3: TGTGCCAGCAGTGTTAAGGGGGTGGGAGACGACTATGGCTACACCTTC.

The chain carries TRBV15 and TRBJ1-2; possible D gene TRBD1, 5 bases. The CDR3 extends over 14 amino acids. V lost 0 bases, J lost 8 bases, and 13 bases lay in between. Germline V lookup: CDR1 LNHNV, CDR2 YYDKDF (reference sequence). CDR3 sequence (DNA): TGTGCCACCAGCAGAGATTCCAGGGTCGACGGCTACACCTTC. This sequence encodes CATSRDSRVDGYTF. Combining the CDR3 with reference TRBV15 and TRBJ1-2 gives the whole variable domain DAMVIQNPRYQVTQFGKPVTLSCSQTLNHNVMYWYQQKSSQAPKLLFHYYDKDFNNEADTPDNFQSRRPNTSFCFLDIRSPGLGDTAMYLCATSRDSRVDGYTFGSGTRLTVV.

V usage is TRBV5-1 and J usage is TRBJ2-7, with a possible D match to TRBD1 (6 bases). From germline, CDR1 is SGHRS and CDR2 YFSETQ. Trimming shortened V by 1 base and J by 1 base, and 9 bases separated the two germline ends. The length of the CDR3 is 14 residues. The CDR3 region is CASSLPGVSYEQYF. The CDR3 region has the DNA TGCGCCAGCAGCTTGCCAGGGGTTTCCTACGAGCAGTACTTC.

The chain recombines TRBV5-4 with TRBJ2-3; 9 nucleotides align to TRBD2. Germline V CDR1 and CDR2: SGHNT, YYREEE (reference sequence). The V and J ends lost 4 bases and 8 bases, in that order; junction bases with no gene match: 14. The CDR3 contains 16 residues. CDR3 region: CASSRSASGVTGTQYF. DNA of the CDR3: TGTGCCAGCAGCCGATCGGCTAGCGGGGTAACCGGTACGCAGTATTTT. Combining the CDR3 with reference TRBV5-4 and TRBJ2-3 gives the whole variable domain ETGVTQSPTHLIKTRGQQVTLRCSSQSGHNTVSWYQQALGQGPQFIFQYYREEENGRGNFPPRFSGLQFPNYSSELNVNALELDDSALYLCASSRSASGVTGTQYFGPGTRLTVL.

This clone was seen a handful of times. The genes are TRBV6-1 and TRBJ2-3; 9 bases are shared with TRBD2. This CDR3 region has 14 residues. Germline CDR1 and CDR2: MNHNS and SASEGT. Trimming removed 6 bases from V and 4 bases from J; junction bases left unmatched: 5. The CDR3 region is CASRRTSEADTQYF. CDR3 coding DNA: TGTGCCAGCAGGAGGACTAGCGAGGCAGATACGCAGTATTTT.

DNA for the CDR3: TGTGCCAGCAGCTTAGGAGGGGAGAGGACAGATACGCAGTATTTT. Its protein product is CASSLGGERTDTQYF. V is TRBV7-3 and J is TRBJ2-3; weak D call: TRBD2 (6 bases). This CDR3 is built from 15 residues. Germline CDR1 SGHTA, CDR2 FQGTGA. Trimming took off 2 bases at V and 3 bases at J, with 12 bases between the two ends.

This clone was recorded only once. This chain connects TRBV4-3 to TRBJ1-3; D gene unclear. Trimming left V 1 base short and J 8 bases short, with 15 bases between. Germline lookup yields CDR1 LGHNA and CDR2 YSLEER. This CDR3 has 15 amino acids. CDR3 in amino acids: CASSQVTLEEDTIYF. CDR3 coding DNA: TGCGCCAGCAGCCAAGTCACGCTGGAGGAAGACACCATATATTTT.

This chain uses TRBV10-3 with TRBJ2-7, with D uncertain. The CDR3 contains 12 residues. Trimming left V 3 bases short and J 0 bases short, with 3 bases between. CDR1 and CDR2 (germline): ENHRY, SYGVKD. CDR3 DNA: TGTGCCATCAGTGATAGCTCCTACGAGCAGTACTTC. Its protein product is CAISDSSYEQYF.

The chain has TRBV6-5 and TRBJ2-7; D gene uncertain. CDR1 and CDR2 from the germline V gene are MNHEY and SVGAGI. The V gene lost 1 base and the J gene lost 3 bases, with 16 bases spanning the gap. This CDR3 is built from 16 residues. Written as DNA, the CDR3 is TGTGCCAGCAGTTACTGGCTGGCAGGATCAGGCTACGAGCAGTACTTC. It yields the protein CASSYWLAGSGYEQYF.

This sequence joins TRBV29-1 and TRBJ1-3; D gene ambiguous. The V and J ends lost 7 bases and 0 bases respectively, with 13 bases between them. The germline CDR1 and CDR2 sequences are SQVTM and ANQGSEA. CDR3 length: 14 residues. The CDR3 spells CSARRGSSGNTIYF. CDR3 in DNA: TGCAGCGCCCGCCGGGGTAGCTCTGGAAACACCATATATTTT.

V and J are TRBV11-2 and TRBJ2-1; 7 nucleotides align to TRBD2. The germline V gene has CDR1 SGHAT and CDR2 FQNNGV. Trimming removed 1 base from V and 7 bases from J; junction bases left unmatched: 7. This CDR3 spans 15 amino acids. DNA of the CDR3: TGTGCCAGCAGCTTAGGGGGACTATCCCAGAATGAGCAGTTCTTC. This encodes CASSLGGLSQNEQFF. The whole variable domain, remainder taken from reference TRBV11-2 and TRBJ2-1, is EAGVAQSPRYKIIEKRQSVAFWCNPISGHATLYWYQQILGQGPKLLIQFQNNGVVDDSQLPKDRFSAERLKGVDSTLKIQPAKLEDSAVYLCASSLGGLSQNEQFFGPGTRLTVL.